This T cell receptor beta chain was recorded in a study of early T cells in non-severe SARS-CoV-2 infection. About the research overall: It was bulk RNA from unsorted whole blood that was sequenced, and the chains were unpaired.

Many counts were recorded for this clonotype. With V trimmed by 6 bases and J by 2 bases, 7 bases remained unmatched. The germline CDR1 and CDR2 sequences are MDHEN and SYDVKM. This CDR3 contains 14 residues. Attachment of unique molecular identifiers to individual cDNA molecules was performed. Via MiXCR, TCRdb re-called the 5' RACE reads, giving one row per CDR3 protein. The sample carries about 25,000 distinct CDR3 sequences, around 5.8% recorded once. Material: whole blood. The chain couples TRBV28 to TRBJ2-7; 7 positions match TRBD2. The origin of this receptor is an adult who was a healthcare worker with PCR-confirmed SARS-CoV-2 infection or an uninfected control (not recorded which). CDR3 residues: CASSYRGVAYEQYF. The CDR3 region has the DNA TGTGCCAGCAGCTACCGGGGGGTCGCCTACGAGCAGTACTTC.